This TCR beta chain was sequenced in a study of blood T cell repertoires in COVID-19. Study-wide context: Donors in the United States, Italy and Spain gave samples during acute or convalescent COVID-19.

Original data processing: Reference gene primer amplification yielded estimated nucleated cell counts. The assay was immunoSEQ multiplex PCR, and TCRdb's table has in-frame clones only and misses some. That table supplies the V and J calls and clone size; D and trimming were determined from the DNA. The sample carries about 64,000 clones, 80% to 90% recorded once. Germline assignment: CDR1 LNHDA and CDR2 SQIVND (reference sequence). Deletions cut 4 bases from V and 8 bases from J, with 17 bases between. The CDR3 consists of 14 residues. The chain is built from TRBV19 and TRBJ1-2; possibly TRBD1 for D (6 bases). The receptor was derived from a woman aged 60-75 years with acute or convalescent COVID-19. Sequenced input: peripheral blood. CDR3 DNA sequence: TGTGCCAGTAGTACCAAGACAGGCGTTCGGGGCTACACCTTC. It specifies CASSTKTGVRGYTF.